The 18 T cell receptor beta chains in this list originate from one sample, sequenced in a study of cytomegalovirus exposure and HLA in healthy donors. The PCR made use of 60 Vbeta and 13 Jbeta primers. Sequencing was performed with immunoSEQ multiplex PCR; in TCRdb, only in-frame clones are kept and a portion is missing. The sample lists about 100,000 clones, over 65% occurring once. The sample comprised PBMCs. The receptors stem from a woman aged 60-75 years in good health and CMV-seronegative.

This chain links TRBV6-5 with TRBJ2-1; 10 bases match TRBD2. CDR1 and CDR2 from the germline V gene are MNHEY and SVGAGI. Trimming took 7 bases from V and 2 from J; bases not matched to a gene: 5. The CDR3 sequence is 15 residues long. CDR3 in amino acids: CASIKTSGTYNEQFF. For the CDR3, the DNA is TGTGCCAGCATTAAAACTAGCGGGACCTACAATGAGCAGTTCTTC.

A note on this clone: The same CDR3 is also encoded by other DNA sequences in this sample. The chain employs TRBV7-2 and TRBJ2-7; D gene uncertain. V lost 5 bases and J lost 1, with 3 bases in between. The germline V gene has CDR1 SGHTA and CDR2 FQGNSA. This CDR3 is built from 11 residues. The CDR3 here is CASSPSYEQYF. CDR3 sequence (DNA): TGTGCCAGCAGCCCATCCTACGAGCAGTACTTC.

The chain recombines TRBV6-5 with TRBJ1-2; the match to TRBD1 covers 9 bases. The CDR3 sequence is 12 residues long. CDR1 is MNHEY and CDR2 is SVGAGI in the germline V gene. J gave up 8 bases and V 6 bases, and 4 bases lay outside the gene matches. The CDR3 region has the DNA TGTGCCAGCAGACAGGGGGCAGGGGGCTACACCTTC. Amino acid sequence: CASRQGAGGYTF.

This sequence joins TRBV27 and TRBJ2-3; D is undetermined. Germline V gene sequence: CDR1 MNHEY, CDR2 SMNVEV (reference sequence). The CDR3 runs 15 residues. Deletions cut 3 bases from V and 0 bases from J, with 10 bases between. The DNA of the CDR3 is TGTGCCAGCAGTTTTTATTTCGGGAGCACAGATACGCAGTATTTT. Its translation: CASSFYFGSTDTQYF.

This chain connects TRBV29-1 to TRBJ1-2; TRBD1 might be the D (6 bases). The germline V gene encodes CDR1 SQVTM and CDR2 ANQGSEA. V was clipped by 0 bases and J by 0 bases, with 11 bases between them. The CDR3 is 15 residues long. Here the CDR3 DNA reads TGCAGCGTTGAAGACGACAGGTCCCCTAACTATGGCTACACCTTC. This translates into CSVEDDRSPNYGYTF. The complete variable domain, with remaining parts taken from reference TRBV29-1 and TRBJ1-2, reads SAVISQKPSRDICQRGTSLTIQCQVDSQVTMMFWYRQQPGQSLTLIATANQGSEATYESGFVIDKFPISRPNLTFSTLTVSNMSPEDSSIYLCSVEDDRSPNYGYTFGSGTRLTVV.

CDR3: CAISEGGQGGGELFF. The CDR3 DNA sequence: TGTGCCATCAGTGAGGGTGGACAGGGAGGCGGGGAGCTGTTTTTT. The genes are TRBV10-3 and TRBJ2-2; the match to TRBD1 covers 8 bases. Germline-derived CDR1 and CDR2 are ENHRY and SYGVKD. The trim removed 2 bases at V and 7 bases at J, leaving 6 bases unmatched. CDR3 length: 15 amino acids.

Written as DNA, the CDR3 is TGTGCCAGCAGCTTAGGTACAGGGGGCTCTGGGGCCAACGTCCTGACTTTC. Translating it yields CASSLGTGGSGANVLTF. The gene calls are TRBV11-2 and TRBJ2-6; 8 bases are shared with TRBD1. Germline assignment: CDR1 SGHAT and CDR2 FQNNGV. The CDR3 sequence is 17 residues long. The V gene end was trimmed by 1 base and the J gene end by 0 bases; junction bases not matched to a gene: 2.

This chain joins TRBV7-2 and TRBJ2-5; D perhaps matches TRBD2 (5 bases). In germline, CDR1 is SGHTA, CDR2 FQGNSA. The CDR3 spans 13 residues. V was trimmed by 3 bases and J by 5 bases, leaving 10 bases between them. In DNA form, the CDR3 reads TGTGCCAGCAGCTTGAGGGATAAGGAGACCCAGTACTTC. Its translation: CASSLRDKETQYF.

The V gene is TRBV19, the J gene TRBJ2-2, with D tentatively TRBD1 (6 bases). The length of the CDR3 is 13 residues. Germline V lookup: CDR1 LNHDA, CDR2 SQIVND (reference sequence). The V end was cut by 3 bases, the J end by 9 bases, with 11 bases between. The chain's CDR3 is CASSMVQGWELFF. The CDR3 DNA is TGTGCCAGTAGTATGGTTCAGGGGTGGGAGCTGTTTTTT.

Only a few counts were recorded for this clone. This chain uses TRBV6-6 with TRBJ1-1; TRBD1 matches at 9 bases. This CDR3 has 15 residues. V was clipped by 5 bases and J by 4 bases; unmatched bases: 8. Germline loops: CDR1 MNHNY, CDR2 SVGAGI (reference sequence). CDR3 in amino acids: CASSGGTGLGTEAFF. The CDR3 DNA reads as TGTGCCAGCAGTGGCGGGACAGGGTTGGGCACTGAAGCTTTCTTT.

V and J are TRBV19 and TRBJ2-1; 9 nucleotides match TRBD2. The CDR3 is 17 amino acids. CDR1 and CDR2 (germline): LNHDA, SQIVND (reference sequence). The junction had 14 bases not matched to a gene; V was cut back by 4 bases and J by 7 bases. The CDR3 here is CASSTTSGLWGSNEQFF. DNA for the CDR3: TGTGCCAGTAGTACCACTAGCGGGCTGTGGGGGTCGAATGAGCAGTTCTTC.

This chain uses TRBV4-1 with TRBJ2-1, with no clear D. V lost 4 bases, J lost 0 bases, and 10 bases lay in between. This CDR3 is 15 amino acids long. Germline V CDR1 and CDR2: MGHRA, YSYEKL. The CDR3: CASSLDLSSYNEQFF. CDR3 DNA sequence: TGCGCCAGCAGCCTTGACTTGAGCTCCTACAATGAGCAGTTCTTC.

The chain uses TRBV7-2 and TRBJ2-7; D gene uncertain. Trimming removed 8 bases from V and 2 bases from J, with 16 bases in between. This CDR3 is built from 14 residues. Germline lookup yields CDR1 SGHTA and CDR2 FQGNSA. The CDR3 coding sequence is TGTGCCAGCTCCGAAGGTGGGCCAACCTACGAGCAGTACTTC. Protein sequence: CASSEGGPTYEQYF.

CDR3 sequence: CASSPRGGAEYNEQFF. DNA of the CDR3: TGTGCCAGCTCACCCCGCGGTGGGGCTGAATACAATGAGCAGTTCTTC. V usage is TRBV18 and J usage is TRBJ2-1, with D perhaps matching TRBD1 (5 bases). The CDR3 is 16 amino acids. V shed 3 bases and J shed 4 bases, with 16 bases lying between them. Germline V lookup: CDR1 KGHSH, CDR2 LQKENI.

This chain connects TRBV5-6 to TRBJ2-5; 10 bases align to TRBD2. This CDR3 contains 16 residues. The ends lost 0 bases at V and 6 bases at J; junction bases unmatched: 8. Germline V gene sequence: CDR1 SGHDT, CDR2 YYEEEE. The CDR3 bases are TGTGCCAGCAGCTTGGCCCTAGCGGGGGCTGCGAAGACCCAGTACTTC. Amino acids: CASSLALAGAAKTQYF.

This clone showed up just once. The genes are TRBV7-9 and TRBJ2-7; 7 bases fit TRBD2. The CDR3 runs to 16 residues. The J segment lost 5 bases and the V segment lost 6 bases, leaving 16 bases of the junction unmatched. Germline V gene sequence: CDR1 SEHNR, CDR2 FQNEAQ (reference sequence). The chain's CDR3 is CASRLVTGPGRNEQYF. CDR3 nucleotide sequence: TGTGCCAGCAGGCTAGTAACAGGCCCCGGGAGGAACGAGCAGTACTTC.

The sample holds a few counts of this clone. This chain links TRBV4-1 with TRBJ1-2; no definite D call. Between the trimmed V and J ends, which lost 0 bases and 6 bases, there was a span of 17 bases. Germline CDR1 reads MGHRA; CDR2 reads YSYEKL. The CDR3 length is 16 residues. CDR3 in DNA: TGCGCCAGCAGCCAAGATTCCGAGGGCAGTTCCAATGGCTACACCTTC. Encoded protein: CASSQDSEGSSNGYTF.

This chain connects TRBV9 to TRBJ2-3; 7 bases map to TRBD2. Germline V CDR1 and CDR2: SGDLS, YYNGEE. V was clipped by 4 bases and J by 2 bases; unmatched bases: 10. The CDR3 has 16 residues. CDR3 residues: CASSSPGGRVTDTQYF. CDR3 bases: TGTGCCAGCAGCTCCCCCGGGGGGAGGGTCACAGATACGCAGTATTTT.